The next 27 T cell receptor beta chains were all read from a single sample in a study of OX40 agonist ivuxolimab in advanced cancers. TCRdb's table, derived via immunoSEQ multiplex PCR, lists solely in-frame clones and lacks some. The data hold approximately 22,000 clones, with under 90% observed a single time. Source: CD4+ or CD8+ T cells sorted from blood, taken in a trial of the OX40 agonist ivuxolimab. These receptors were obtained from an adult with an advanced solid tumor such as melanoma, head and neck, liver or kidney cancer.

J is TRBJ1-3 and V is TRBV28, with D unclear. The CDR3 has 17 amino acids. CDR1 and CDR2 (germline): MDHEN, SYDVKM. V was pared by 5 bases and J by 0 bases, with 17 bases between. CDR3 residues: CASSPTSEPDSGNTIYF. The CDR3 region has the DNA TGTGCCAGCAGTCCCACATCAGAACCCGACTCTGGAAACACCATATATTTT.

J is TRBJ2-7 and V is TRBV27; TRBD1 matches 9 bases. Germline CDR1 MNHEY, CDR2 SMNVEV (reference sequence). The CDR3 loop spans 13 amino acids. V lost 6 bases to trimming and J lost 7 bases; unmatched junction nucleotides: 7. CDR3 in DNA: TGTGCCAGCAGCCCGGGACAGGGCAGGGAGCAGTACTTC. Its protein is CASSPGQGREQYF.

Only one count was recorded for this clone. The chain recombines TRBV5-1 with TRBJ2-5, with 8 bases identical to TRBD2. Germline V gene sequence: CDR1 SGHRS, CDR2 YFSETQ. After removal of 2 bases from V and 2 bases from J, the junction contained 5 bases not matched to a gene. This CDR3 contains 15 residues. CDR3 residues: CASSLAGATQETQYF. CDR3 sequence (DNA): TGCGCCAGCAGCTTAGCGGGGGCCACTCAAGAGACCCAGTACTTC.

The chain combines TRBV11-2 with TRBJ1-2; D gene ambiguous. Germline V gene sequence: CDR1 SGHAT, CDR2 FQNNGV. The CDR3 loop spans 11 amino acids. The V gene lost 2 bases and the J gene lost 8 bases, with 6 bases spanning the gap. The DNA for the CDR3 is TGTGCCAGCAGCTTAATTGAAGGCTACACCTTC. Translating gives CASSLIEGYTF.

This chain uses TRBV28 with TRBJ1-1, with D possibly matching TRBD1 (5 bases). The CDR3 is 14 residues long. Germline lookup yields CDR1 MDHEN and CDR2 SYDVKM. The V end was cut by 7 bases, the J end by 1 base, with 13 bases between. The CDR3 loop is CASTLSTGNTEAFF. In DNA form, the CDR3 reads TGTGCCAGCACCCTTAGTACAGGGAACACTGAAGCTTTCTTT.

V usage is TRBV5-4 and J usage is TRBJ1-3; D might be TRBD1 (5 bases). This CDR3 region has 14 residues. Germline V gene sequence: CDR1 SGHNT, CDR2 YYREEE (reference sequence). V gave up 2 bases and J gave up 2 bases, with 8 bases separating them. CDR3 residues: CASSLGGAGNTIYF. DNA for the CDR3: TGTGCCAGCAGCTTAGGAGGGGCTGGAAACACCATATATTTT.

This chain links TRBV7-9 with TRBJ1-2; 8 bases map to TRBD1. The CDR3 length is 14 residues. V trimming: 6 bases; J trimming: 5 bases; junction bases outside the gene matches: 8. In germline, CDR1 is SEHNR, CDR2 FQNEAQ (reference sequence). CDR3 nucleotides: TGTGCCAGCAGATACCAGGGGGCAGAATATGGCTACACCTTC. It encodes CASRYQGAEYGYTF.

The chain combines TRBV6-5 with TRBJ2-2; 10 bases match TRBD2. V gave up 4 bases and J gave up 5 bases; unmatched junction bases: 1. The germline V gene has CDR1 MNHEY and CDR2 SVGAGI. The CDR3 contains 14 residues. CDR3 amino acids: CASSLAGGTGELFF. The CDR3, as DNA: TGTGCCAGCAGTTTAGCGGGGGGTACCGGGGAGCTGTTTTTT.

The CDR3 bases are TGTGCCAGCAGCTTCTTTGTAGGGGGCTACACCGGGGAGCTGTTTTTT. As protein: CASSFFVGGYTGELFF. This chain links TRBV5-6 with TRBJ2-2, with TRBD1 matching 7 bases. CDR1 and CDR2 (germline): SGHDT, YYEEEE. The CDR3 extends over 16 amino acids. J gave up 3 bases and V 2 bases, and 7 bases lay outside the gene matches.

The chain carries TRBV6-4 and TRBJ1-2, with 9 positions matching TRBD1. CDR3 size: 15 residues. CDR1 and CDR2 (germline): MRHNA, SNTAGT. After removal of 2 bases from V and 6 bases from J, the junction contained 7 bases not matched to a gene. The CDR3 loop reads CASSDRTGVVDGYTF. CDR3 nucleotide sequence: TGTGCCAGCAGTGACCGGACAGGGGTTGTAGATGGCTACACCTTC.

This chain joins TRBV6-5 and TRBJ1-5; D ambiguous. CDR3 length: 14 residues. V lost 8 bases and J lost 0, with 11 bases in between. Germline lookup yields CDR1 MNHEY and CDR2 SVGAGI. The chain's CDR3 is CASGSGVSNQPQHF. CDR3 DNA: TGTGCCAGCGGAAGCGGGGTTAGCAATCAGCCCCAGCATTTT.

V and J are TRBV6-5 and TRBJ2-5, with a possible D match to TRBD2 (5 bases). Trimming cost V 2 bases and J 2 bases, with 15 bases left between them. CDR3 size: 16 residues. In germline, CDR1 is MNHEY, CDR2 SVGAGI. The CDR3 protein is CASSYQRLSWQETQYF. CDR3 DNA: TGTGCCAGCAGTTACCAGCGGTTGAGCTGGCAAGAGACCCAGTACTTC.

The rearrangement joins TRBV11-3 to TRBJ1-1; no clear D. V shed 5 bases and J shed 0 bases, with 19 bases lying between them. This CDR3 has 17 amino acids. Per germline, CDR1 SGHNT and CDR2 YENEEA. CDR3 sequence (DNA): TGTGCCAGCAGCCTTACGCCCCGTGCAGGTATGAACACTGAAGCTTTCTTT. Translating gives CASSLTPRAGMNTEAFF.

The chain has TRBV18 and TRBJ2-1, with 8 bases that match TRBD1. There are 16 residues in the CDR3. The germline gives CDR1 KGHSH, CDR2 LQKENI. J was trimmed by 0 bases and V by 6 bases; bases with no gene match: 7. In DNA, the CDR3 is TGTGCCAGCTCGGAGGACAGGGCTGCCTCCTACAATGAGCAGTTCTTC. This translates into CASSEDRAASYNEQFF.

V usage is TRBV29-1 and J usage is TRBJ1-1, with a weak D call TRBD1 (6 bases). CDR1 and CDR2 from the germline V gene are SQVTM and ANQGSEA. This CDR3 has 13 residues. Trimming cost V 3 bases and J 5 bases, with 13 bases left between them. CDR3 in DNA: TGCAGCGTTGACCTCCAGGGGAGGACTGAAGCTTTCTTT. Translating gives CSVDLQGRTEAFF. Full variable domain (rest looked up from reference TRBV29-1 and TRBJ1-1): SAVISQKPSRDICQRGTSLTIQCQVDSQVTMMFWYRQQPGQSLTLIATANQGSEATYESGFVIDKFPISRPNLTFSTLTVSNMSPEDSSIYLCSVDLQGRTEAFFGQGTRLTVV.

This CDR3 reads CASSYQVGDQETQYF. The DNA of the CDR3 is TGTGCCAGCAGTTACCAGGTGGGGGACCAAGAGACCCAGTACTTC. The chain carries TRBV6-6 and TRBJ2-5; either TRBD1 or TRBD2 may supply D (5 bases each). V was pared by 2 bases and J by 0 bases, with 10 bases between. Germline V gene data show CDR1 as MNHNY and CDR2 as SVGAGI (reference sequence). The CDR3 extends over 15 amino acids.

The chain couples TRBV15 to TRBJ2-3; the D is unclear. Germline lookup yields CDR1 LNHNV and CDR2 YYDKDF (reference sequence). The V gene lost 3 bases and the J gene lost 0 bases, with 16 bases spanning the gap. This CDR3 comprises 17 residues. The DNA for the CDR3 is TGTGCCACCAGCAGGCCCCCCCAATTGGGGAGCACAGATACGCAGTATTTT. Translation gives CATSRPPQLGSTDTQYF.

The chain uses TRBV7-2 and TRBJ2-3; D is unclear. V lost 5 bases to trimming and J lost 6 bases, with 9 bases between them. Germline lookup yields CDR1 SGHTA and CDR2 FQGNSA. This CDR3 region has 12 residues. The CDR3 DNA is TGTGCCAGCAGCCCTAAGAGGGATACGCAGTATTTT. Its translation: CASSPKRDTQYF. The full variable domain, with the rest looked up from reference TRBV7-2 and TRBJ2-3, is GAGVSQSPSNKVTEKGKDVELRCDPISGHTALYWYRQSLGQGLEFLIYFQGNSAPDKSGLPSDRFSAERTGGSVSTLTIQRTQQEDSAVYLCASSPKRDTQYFGPGTRLTVL.

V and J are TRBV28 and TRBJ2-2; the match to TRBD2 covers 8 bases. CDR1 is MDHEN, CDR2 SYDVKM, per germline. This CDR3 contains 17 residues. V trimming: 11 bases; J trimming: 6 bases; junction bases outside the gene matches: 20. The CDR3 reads CALPSSGLLRVAGELFF. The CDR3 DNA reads TGTGCCCTCCCCTCTAGCGGGCTCCTAAGGGTGGCCGGGGAGCTGTTTTTT.

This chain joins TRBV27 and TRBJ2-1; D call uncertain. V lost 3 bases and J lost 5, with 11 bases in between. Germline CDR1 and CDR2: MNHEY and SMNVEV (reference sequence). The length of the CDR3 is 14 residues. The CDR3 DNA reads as TGTGCCAGCAGTTTCCGTTTGGTTGACAATGAGCAGTTCTTC. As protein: CASSFRLVDNEQFF.

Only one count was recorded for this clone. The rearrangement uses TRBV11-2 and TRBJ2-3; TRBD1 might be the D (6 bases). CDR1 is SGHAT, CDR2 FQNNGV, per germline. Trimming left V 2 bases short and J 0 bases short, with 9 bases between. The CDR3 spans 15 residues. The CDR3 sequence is CASSLRQGSTDTQYF. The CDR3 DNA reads TGTGCCAGCAGCTTACGGCAGGGGAGCACAGATACGCAGTATTTT.

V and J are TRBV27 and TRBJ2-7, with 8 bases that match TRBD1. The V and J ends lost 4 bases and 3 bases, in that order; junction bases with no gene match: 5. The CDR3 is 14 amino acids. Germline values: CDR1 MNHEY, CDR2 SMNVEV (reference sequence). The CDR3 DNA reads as TGTGCCAGCAGTTATACAGGGGGGAACTACGAGCAGTACTTC. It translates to CASSYTGGNYEQYF.

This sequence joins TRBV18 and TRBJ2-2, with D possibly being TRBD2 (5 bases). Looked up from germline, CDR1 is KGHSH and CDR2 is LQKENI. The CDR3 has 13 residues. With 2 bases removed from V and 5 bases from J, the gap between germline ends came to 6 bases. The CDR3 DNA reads TGTGCCAGCTCACCAGGGAGAACCGGGGAGCTGTTTTTT. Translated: CASSPGRTGELFF.

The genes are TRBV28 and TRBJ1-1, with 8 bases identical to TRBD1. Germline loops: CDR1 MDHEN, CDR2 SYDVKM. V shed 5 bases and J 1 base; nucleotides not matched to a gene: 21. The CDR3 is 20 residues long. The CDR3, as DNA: TGTGCCAGCAGTACTTGGGACAGGCCCTCCCAGAAGGGCCGGAACACTGAAGCTTTCTTT. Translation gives CASSTWDRPSQKGRNTEAFF.

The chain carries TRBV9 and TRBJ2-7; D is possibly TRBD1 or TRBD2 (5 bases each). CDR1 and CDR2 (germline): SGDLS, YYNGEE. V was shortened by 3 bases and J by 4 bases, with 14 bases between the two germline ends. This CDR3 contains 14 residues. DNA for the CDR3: TGTGCCAGCAGCGGAGACCGAGAGGGGTACGAGCAGTACTTC. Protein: CASSGDREGYEQYF.

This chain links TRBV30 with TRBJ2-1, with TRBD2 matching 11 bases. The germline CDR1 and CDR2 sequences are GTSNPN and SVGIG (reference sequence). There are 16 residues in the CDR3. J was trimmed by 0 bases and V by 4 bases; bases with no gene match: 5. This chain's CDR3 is CAWTGLAGYSYNEQFF. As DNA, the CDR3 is TGTGCCTGGACAGGACTAGCGGGCTACTCCTACAATGAGCAGTTCTTC.

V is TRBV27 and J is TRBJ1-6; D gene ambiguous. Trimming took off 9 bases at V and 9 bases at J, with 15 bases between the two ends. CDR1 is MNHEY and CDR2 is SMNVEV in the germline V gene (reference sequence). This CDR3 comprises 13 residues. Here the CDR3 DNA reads TGTGCCAGTGCTGACGGCCTGTTTTCACCCCTCCACTTT. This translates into CASADGLFSPLHF.